The 27 T cell receptor beta chains listed next were all sequenced from one sample in a study of graft-versus-host responses after intestinal transplantation. TCRdb's copy holds only in-frame clones and misses some; the assay was immunoSEQ multiplex PCR. The data contain 35,000 to 45,000 clones, roughly 90% of them singletons. The source was PBMCs, collected roughly 270 days after transplant. The source is a human patient who received an intestinal transplant, so some T cells may come from the graft donor.

The chain joins TRBV7-9 to TRBJ1-2; no clear D gene. Trimming cost V 1 base and J 3 bases, with 15 bases left between them. The CDR3 consists of 16 residues. Germline V gene sequence: CDR1 SEHNR, CDR2 FQNEAQ (reference sequence). The CDR3 coding sequence is TGTGCCAGCAGCTTAGGGGTAGGACTACCCTACTATGGCTACACCTTC. It specifies CASSLGVGLPYYGYTF.

This clone was seen only once. V and J are TRBV6-6 and TRBJ2-3, with D hard to call. The germline V and J ends were trimmed by 5 bases and 0 bases, with 0 bases remaining between them. Germline CDR1 MNHNY, CDR2 SVGAGI (reference sequence). This CDR3 region has 11 residues. The CDR3: CASSSTDTQYF. CDR3 DNA sequence: TGTGCCAGCAGTAGCACAGATACGCAGTATTTT.

The rearrangement links TRBV18 to TRBJ2-7; D perhaps matches TRBD1 (6 bases). The CDR3 totals 12 residues. Trimming took off 4 bases at V and 7 bases at J, with 11 bases between the two ends. Germline assignment: CDR1 KGHSH and CDR2 LQKENI. Here the CDR3 DNA reads TGTGCCAGCTCACTCCAGGGGAAGGAGCAGTACTTC. Translated: CASSLQGKEQYF. Supplemented by reference TRBV18 and TRBJ2-7, the full variable domain reads NAGVMQNPRHLVRRRGQEARLRCSPMKGHSHVYWYRQLPEEGLKFMVYLQKENIIDESGMPKERFSAEFPKEGPSILRIQQVVRGDSAAYFCASSLQGKEQYFGPGTRLTVT.

The chain employs TRBV7-8 and TRBJ2-7; D is ambiguous. The length of the CDR3 is 11 residues. The germline CDR1 and CDR2 sequences are SGHVS and FQNEAQ. V lost 5 bases, J lost 0 bases, and 2 bases lay in between. The CDR3 nucleotides read TGTGCCAGCAGCGACTCCTACGAGCAGTACTTC. Translated, it gives CASSDSYEQYF.

The CDR3 DNA sequence: TGTGCCACCAGCAGAGTAACCGGGAACTATGGCTACACCTTC. Its translation is CATSRVTGNYGYTF. V and J are TRBV15 and TRBJ1-2; D remains unclear. CDR3 length equals 14 residues. Trimming took off 1 base at V and 2 bases at J, with 8 bases between the two ends. Germline CDR1 reads LNHNV; CDR2 reads YYDKDF (reference sequence). Full variable domain (outside the CDR3, taken from reference TRBV15 and TRBJ1-2): DAMVIQNPRYQVTQFGKPVTLSCSQTLNHNVMYWYQQKSSQAPKLLFHYYDKDFNNEADTPDNFQSRRPNTSFCFLDIRSPGLGDTAMYLCATSRVTGNYGYTFGSGTRLTVV.

The chain links TRBV11-2 to TRBJ2-1; D remains unclear. The germline gives CDR1 SGHAT, CDR2 FQNNGV. This CDR3 spans 14 amino acids. Trimming removed 8 bases at V and 2 bases at J, with 13 bases between. CDR3 loop: CASVRKETYNEQFF. In DNA, the CDR3 is TGTGCCAGCGTGCGGAAGGAGACCTACAATGAGCAGTTCTTC.

This clone was observed once. The chain uses TRBV27 and TRBJ1-4, with TRBD1 as a possible D gene (5 bases). The CDR3 consists of 14 residues. V was trimmed by 3 bases and J by 4 bases, leaving 9 bases between them. Germline CDR1 and CDR2: MNHEY and SMNVEV (reference sequence). The CDR3 region has the DNA TGTGCCAGCAGTTTCGGGGGGGGTAATGAAAAACTGTTTTTT. It translates to CASSFGGGNEKLFF. Looking up the rest from reference TRBV27 and TRBJ1-4 gives the full variable domain: EAQVTQNPRYLITVTGKKLTVTCSQNMNHEYMSWYRQDPGLGLRQIYYSMNVEVTDKGDVPEGYKVSRKEKRNFPLILESPSPNQTSLYFCASSFGGGNEKLFFGSGTQLSVL.

The CDR3 DNA reads TGTGCCAGCAGTACCCGGGGCTCTCCGTTCTTC. It is translated as CASSTRGSPFF. This chain uses TRBV2 with TRBJ2-1; D is possibly TRBD1 or TRBD2 (5 bases each). This CDR3 is built from 11 residues. CDR1 and CDR2 (germline): SNHLY, FYNNEI. The ends were cut back, 5 bases at V and 15 bases at J, with 14 bases in the middle.

J is TRBJ1-2 and V is TRBV14; D is unresolved. The germline V and J ends were trimmed by 4 bases and 8 bases, with 23 bases remaining between them. CDR1 SGHDN and CDR2 FVKESK come from the germline V gene. The CDR3 consists of 16 residues. Written as DNA, the CDR3 is TGTGCCAGCAGCCCTGGACCGTGGCAGGACGACAAGGGCTACACCTTC. Translated: CASSPGPWQDDKGYTF.

The chain carries TRBV6-5 and TRBJ1-2; 7 bases line up with TRBD1. The length of the CDR3 is 14 residues. Losses at the gene ends were 5 bases for V and 0 bases for J; bases not matched to a gene: 3. Per germline, CDR1 MNHEY and CDR2 SVGAGI. The CDR3 sequence is CASSTGATNYGYTF. CDR3 DNA: TGTGCCAGCAGTACAGGGGCTACTAACTATGGCTACACCTTC.

The rearrangement uses TRBV5-6 and TRBJ1-4; D perhaps matches TRBD1 (6 bases). Between the trimmed V and J ends, which lost 2 bases and 6 bases, there was a span of 11 bases. The CDR3 is made up of 14 amino acids. Per germline, CDR1 SGHDT and CDR2 YYEEEE. The CDR3 loop reads CASSLGSGDEKLFF. DNA of the CDR3: TGTGCCAGCAGCTTAGGTTCAGGGGATGAAAAACTGTTTTTT.

The gene calls are TRBV7-9 and TRBJ2-1, with unresolved D. This CDR3 is 16 amino acids long. Germline V gene sequence: CDR1 SEHNR, CDR2 FQNEAQ (reference sequence). The V and J ends lost 2 bases and 9 bases respectively, with 20 bases between them. The CDR3 region is CASSLHRQVQTSEQFF. The CDR3 DNA is TGTGCCAGCAGCTTACATCGTCAGGTCCAAACGAGTGAGCAGTTCTTC.

The CDR3 sequence is CASSPTALLELFF. CDR3 coding DNA: TGTGCCAGCAGCCCGACGGCCCTTCTCGAGCTGTTTTTT. The chain couples TRBV7-9 to TRBJ2-2; no clear D gene. Germline CDR1 is SEHNR and CDR2 is FQNEAQ (reference sequence). The CDR3 extends over 13 amino acids. V lost 5 bases and J 11 bases, leaving 15 bases between the germline ends.

J is TRBJ1-3 and V is TRBV9; the D gene is possibly TRBD1 (6 bases). V lost 4 bases and J 3 bases, leaving 14 bases between the germline ends. CDR1 SGDLS and CDR2 YYNGEE come from the germline V gene. The CDR3 is 15 amino acids. CDR3 in DNA: TGTGCCAGCAGCCCCCAGGGGCACTATGGAAACACCATATATTTT. Its protein product is CASSPQGHYGNTIYF.

The genes are TRBV4-1 and TRBJ2-1, with 10 bases that match TRBD2. CDR3 length: 15 residues. CDR1 is MGHRA, CDR2 YSYEKL, per germline. J was trimmed by 9 bases and V by 3 bases; bases with no gene match: 8. The CDR3 sequence: CASSQSGGAPSEQFF. In nucleotides, the CDR3 is TGCGCCAGCAGCCAGAGCGGGGGGGCTCCTTCTGAGCAGTTCTTC.

This clone turned up a few times. This chain joins TRBV6-5 and TRBJ1-2; D remains ambiguous. Germline CDR1 and CDR2: MNHEY and SVGAGI. With 8 bases removed from V and 10 bases from J, the gap between germline ends came to 14 bases. This CDR3 is built from 11 residues. CDR3 amino acids: CASSVNPYYTF. The CDR3 nucleotides read TGTGCCAGCTCTGTAAATCCCTACTACACCTTC.

The CDR3: CASRSSGGALSYNEQFF. CDR3 DNA: TGTGCCAGCAGGTCTAGCGGGGGGGCCCTCTCCTACAATGAGCAGTTCTTC. The rearrangement uses TRBV13 and TRBJ2-1; 12 bases agree with TRBD2. V lost 6 bases, J lost 0 bases, and 6 bases stayed unmatched. Looked up from germline, CDR1 is PRHDT and CDR2 is FYEKMQ (reference sequence). The CDR3 has 17 amino acids.

V is TRBV29-1 and J is TRBJ2-1; 8 bases agree with TRBD2. This CDR3 is 12 amino acids long. Looked up from germline, CDR1 is SQVTM and CDR2 is ANQGSEA. V shed 7 bases and J 6 bases; nucleotides not matched to a gene: 5. CDR3 protein: CSAWTSLNEQFF. The DNA of the CDR3 is TGCAGCGCCTGGACTAGCCTCAATGAGCAGTTCTTC.

This clone was found once. The chain combines TRBV6-5 with TRBJ1-2; D is unclear. CDR1 is MNHEY and CDR2 is SVGAGI in the germline V gene. This CDR3 comprises 12 residues. The V and J ends lost 7 bases and 6 bases respectively, with 12 bases between them. The CDR3 coding sequence is TGTGCCAGCACCGGAGGAGCTAATGGCTACACCTTC. This gives the protein CASTGGANGYTF.

The chain joins TRBV12-5 to TRBJ1-3; D ambiguous. This CDR3 has 15 residues. The V and J ends lost 4 bases and 4 bases respectively, with 14 bases between them. Per germline, CDR1 LGHNT and CDR2 FRNRAP. The CDR3 DNA reads TGTGCTAGTGGTTGGCCGATGACCTCCGGAAACACCATATATTTT. Translating it yields CASGWPMTSGNTIYF.

The V and J genes are TRBV6-5 and TRBJ2-2; possibly TRBD2 for D (6 bases). The V end was cut by 8 bases, the J end by 5 bases, with 9 bases between. This CDR3 comprises 12 residues. The germline V gene has CDR1 MNHEY and CDR2 SVGAGI. CDR3 in amino acids: CASAAGTGELFF. As DNA, the CDR3 is TGTGCCAGCGCGGCGGGGACCGGGGAGCTGTTTTTT.

This chain uses TRBV7-8 with TRBJ2-5; D unresolved. The CDR3 has 16 amino acids. Per the germline V gene, CDR1 is SGHVS and CDR2 is FQNEAQ. V was pared by 5 bases and J by 3 bases, with 19 bases between. The CDR3 is CASSIPPGGSEETQYF. For the CDR3, the DNA is TGTGCCAGCAGCATCCCGCCAGGCGGCAGCGAAGAGACCCAGTACTTC.

The rearrangement links TRBV5-1 to TRBJ1-4; no clear D. Germline CDR1 and CDR2: SGHRS and YFSETQ. This CDR3 contains 14 residues. Trimming cost V 0 bases and J 0 bases, with 3 bases left between them. CDR3: CASSLGATNEKLFF. DNA of the CDR3: TGCGCCAGCAGCTTGGGGGCAACTAATGAAAAACTGTTTTTT.

This sequence joins TRBV10-1 and TRBJ1-3, with a weak D call TRBD1 (5 bases). This CDR3 has 16 residues. Trimming shortened V by 0 bases and J by 4 bases, and 13 bases separated the two germline ends. CDR1 and CDR2 (germline): WNHNN, SYGVQD (reference sequence). The DNA of the CDR3 is TGCGCCAGCAGTGAGTCAAGGACATGGGCAGGAAACACCATATATTTT. Its protein product is CASSESRTWAGNTIYF.

V usage is TRBV27 and J usage is TRBJ2-2; D is uncertain. V was shortened by 3 bases and J by 7 bases, with 9 bases between the two germline ends. This CDR3 region has 13 residues. The germline V gene encodes CDR1 MNHEY and CDR2 SMNVEV (reference sequence). For the CDR3, the DNA is TGTGCCAGCAGTTTTCGGGTGGGCGGGGAGCTGTTTTTT. Translating gives CASSFRVGGELFF.

The rearrangement uses TRBV11-1 and TRBJ2-5, with 8 bases that match TRBD1. The V segment lost 0 bases and the J segment 5 bases; nucleotides outside the gene matches: 11. The CDR3 is made up of 17 amino acids. Germline V gives CDR1 SGHAT, CDR2 FQDESV (reference sequence). The CDR3: CASSLAGGNRGTETQYF. The CDR3 bases are TGTGCCAGCAGCTTAGCGGGAGGAAACAGGGGGACCGAGACCCAGTACTTC.

This chain joins TRBV5-6 and TRBJ1-6, with D possibly being TRBD1 (5 bases). The CDR3 spans 15 residues. Germline V gene data show CDR1 as SGHDT and CDR2 as YYEEEE. The V gene lost 1 base and the J gene lost 8 bases, with 13 bases spanning the gap. In DNA form, the CDR3 reads TGTGCCAGCAGCTTGTTTGGCAGGGCTGATTCACCCCTCCACTTT. Its translation: CASSLFGRADSPLHF.